This T cell receptor beta chain is drawn from a study of cytomegalovirus exposure and HLA in healthy donors. General study points: A cluster of highly shared sequence variants was likely a sequencing artifact. A prior analysis recorded that most TCR beta V segments were productive about 87% or about 30% of the time. A later analysis found common viral pathogens apparently linked to several of the most significant clusters. A later analysis showed TCR association rates differing by HLA locus, peaking at DRB1 and lowest at HLA-C.

Vbeta (60) and Jbeta (13) primers were used in the PCR. Sequenced by immunoSEQ multiplex PCR; TCRdb stores in-frame clones only, minus some. This sample has approximately 240,000 clones, with 85% to 90% found just once. Concerning this clone: The antigen is not known.

CDR1 and CDR2 from the germline V gene are LGHNT and FRNRAP. Trimming took 6 bases from V and 1 from J, leaving 4 bases between them. The CDR3 has 13 residues. The TCR sequence derives from a woman aged 18-35 years in good health and CMV-seronegative. This chain joins TRBV12-5 and TRBJ2-6; no definite D call. The sequencing input was PBMCs. The CDR3 DNA reads as TGTGCTAGTGGCTTATCTGGGGCCAACGTCCTGACTTTC. It encodes CASGLSGANVLTF.